A single sample is the source of the 4 T cell receptor beta chains below, sequenced in a study of graft-versus-host responses after intestinal transplantation. Co-plating was performed using approximately 200,000 CFSE-labeled responder cells and approximately 200,000 irradiated, violet-dye-labeled stimulator cells. Some clones are missing from TCRdb's copy, which holds only in-frame ones; the method was immunoSEQ multiplex PCR. The table has under 9,500 clones, around 30% seen once. This specimen consisted of alloreactive CD8+ T cells from a mixed lymphocyte reaction culture, obtained before transplantation. The sample's subset: CFSE-low proliferating T cells sorted from roughly six-day pre-transplant mixed lymphocyte reaction (GvH or HvG direction). The receptors come from a human patient who was an organ donor for intestinal transplantation.

The chain has TRBV5-6 and TRBJ1-2; maybe TRBD1 (6 bases). This CDR3 is built from 14 residues. Germline assignment: CDR1 SGHDT and CDR2 YYEEEE. Trimming cost V 1 base and J 3 bases, with 10 bases left between them. The CDR3 region has the DNA TGTGCCAGCAGCTTGACCACAGGGCACTATGGCTACACCTTC. Its protein product is CASSLTTGHYGYTF.

The rearrangement uses TRBV28 and TRBJ2-7, with TRBD1 identical over 7 bases. The V segment lost 6 bases and the J segment 5 bases; nucleotides outside the gene matches: 31. From germline, CDR1 is MDHEN and CDR2 SYDVKM. The CDR3 is 21 amino acids. The CDR3 protein is CASRPTKRNPGQKKRHDEQYF. The CDR3 nucleotides are TGTGCCAGCAGACCTACCAAACGGAACCCGGGACAGAAAAAAAGGCATGACGAGCAGTACTTC.

The CDR3 DNA is TGTGCCAGCAGTGAAGTAGGGGGTCCCCACAATGAGCAGTTCTTC. Translation: CASSEVGGPHNEQFF. The V gene is TRBV6-1, the J gene TRBJ2-1, with a tentative D call TRBD1 (6 bases). There are 15 residues in the CDR3. Germline CDR1 reads MNHNS; CDR2 reads SASEGT. V gave up 1 base and J gave up 5 bases, with 12 bases separating them.

This chain uses TRBV19 with TRBJ1-2, with a tentative D call TRBD1 (5 bases). V lost 5 bases, J lost 0 bases, and 16 bases lay in between. In germline, CDR1 is LNHDA, CDR2 SQIVND (reference sequence). The CDR3 has 16 residues. The CDR3 DNA is TGTGCCAGTAGTCCCCGGGACTCCTACTCTAACTATGGCTACACCTTC. Its protein product is CASSPRDSYSNYGYTF.